This entry describes one T cell receptor beta chain. Its specificity is unknown. Germline-derived CDR1 and CDR2 are SGHRS and YFSETQ. The CDR3 contains 15 residues. V gave up 4 bases and J gave up 2 bases, with 14 bases separating them. TCR beta CDR3 region amplification was performed from RNA transcripts. TCR CDR3 regions were first amplified by RT-PCR with HTBI primers. TCRdb recomputed calls from the multiplex PCR reads with MiXCR, one row per CDR3 protein. The data hold about 400,000 distinct CDR3 sequences, with 12% to 15% observed a single time. These data are taken from a study of T cells in Graves' hyperthyroidism and ophthalmopathy. Orbital computed tomography, thyroid ultrasound, serum thyroxine and TRAb, and clinical symptoms together informed the diagnoses. Study-level results: Blood also showed most of the thyroid clonotypes that were expanded above 0.001. The model's output predicted ophthalmopathy at a median of around 6.9 months prior to onset.

V gene TRBV5-1 combines with J gene TRBJ2-3, with TRBD2 as a possible D gene (6 bases). The source material was blood. The clonotype comes from a woman aged 18 to 35 with Graves' hyperthyroidism. The DNA of the CDR3 is TGCGCCAGCAGCCCCAGTCCGGGAGACACAGATACGCAGTATTTT. It translates to CASSPSPGDTDTQYF. Looking up the rest from reference TRBV5-1 and TRBJ2-3 gives the full variable domain: KAGVTQTPRYLIKTRGQQVTLSCSPISGHRSVSWYQQTPGQGLQFLFEYFSETQRNKGNFPGRFSGRQFSNSRSEMNVSTLELGDSALYLCASSPSPGDTDTQYFGPGTRLTVL.